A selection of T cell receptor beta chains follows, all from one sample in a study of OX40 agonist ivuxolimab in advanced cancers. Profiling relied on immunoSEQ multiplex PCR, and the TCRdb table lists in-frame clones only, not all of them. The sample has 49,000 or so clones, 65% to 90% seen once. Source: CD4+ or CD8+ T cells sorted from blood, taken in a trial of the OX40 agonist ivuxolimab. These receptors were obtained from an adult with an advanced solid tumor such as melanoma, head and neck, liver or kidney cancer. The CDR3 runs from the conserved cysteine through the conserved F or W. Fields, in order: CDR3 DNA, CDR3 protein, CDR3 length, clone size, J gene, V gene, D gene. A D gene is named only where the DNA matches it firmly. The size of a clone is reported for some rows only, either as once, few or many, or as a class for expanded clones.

TGTGCCAGCAGTGATTCCTATTGTTCCGGGACAGGGGCCTATGGCTACACCTTC CASSDSYCSGTGAYGYTF 18 . TRBJ1-2 TRBV6-4 TRBD1
TGTGCCAGTAGTATAAAAGAGCATAGGGGCAATCAGCCCCAGCATTTT CASSIKEHRGNQPQHF 16 . TRBJ1-5 TRBV19 .
TGCGCCAGCAGCTTGAGCGGAATGAACACTGAAGCTTTCTTT CASSLSGMNTEAFF 14 . TRBJ1-1 TRBV5-1 .
TGTGCCAGCAGTTTATCGAACAGAAACTATGGCTACACCTTC CASSLSNRNYGYTF 14 once TRBJ1-2 TRBV27 .
TGTGCCAGCAGCTTGAGTTCTGGGGGTGGCGGCTACACCTTC CASSLSSGGGGYTF 14 . TRBJ1-2 TRBV5-4 .
TGTGCCAGCAGCCGCCGGGGCCACTCTGGAAACACCATATATTTT CASSRRGHSGNTIYF 15 once TRBJ1-3 TRBV6-6 .
TGCAGCGTCGATCTTAGGACAGGGTTTGCAGATACGCAGTATTTT CSVDLRTGFADTQYF 15 . TRBJ2-3 TRBV29-1 TRBD1
TGTGCCACCAGCAGAGATCCCCTCACCTCTTCCGAGCAGTACTTC CATSRDPLTSSEQYF 15 . TRBJ2-7 TRBV15 .
TGTGCCAGCAGTCCTAAGACCGGGACAGGGGCCTACGAGCAGTACTTC CASSPKTGTGAYEQYF 16 . TRBJ2-7 TRBV2 TRBD1
TGTGCCACCCGGCGGACTGGGGCCAACGTCCTGACTTTC CATRRTGANVLTF 13 . TRBJ2-6 TRBV15 .
TGTGCCAGCAGCCCCGGACTAGCGGAAGAGACCCAGTACTTC CASSPGLAEETQYF 14 . TRBJ2-5 TRBV7-2 TRBD2
TGTGCCAGCAGCCCACCCCGGGGGGGCAGTTCGAACACTGAAGCTTTCTTT CASSPPRGGSSNTEAFF 17 . TRBJ1-1 TRBV9 .
TGTGCCAGCAGGAAGGAATCGGGCAATCAGCCCCAGCATTTT CASRKESGNQPQHF 14 . TRBJ1-5 TRBV2 .
TGTGCCAGCAGCCCCCCCTCTGCGGGTCGACACACTGAAGCTTTCTTT CASSPPSAGRHTEAFF 16 . TRBJ1-1 TRBV9 .
TGCGCCAGCAGCTTAACAGGGGGGCGGGAGACCCAGTACTTC CASSLTGGRETQYF 14 . TRBJ2-5 TRBV5-1 TRBD1
TGTGCCAGCAGCTTAGTATCAGGGGAGGACTACGAGCAGTACTTC CASSLVSGEDYEQYF 15 once TRBJ2-7 TRBV7-3 .
TGTGCCACCTCACAGGGGGGCAGGGGCTACACCTTC CATSQGGRGYTF 12 . TRBJ1-2 TRBV19 TRBD1
TGTGCCAGCAGCGTAGGGGACTATTATACCGGGGAGCTGTTTTTT CASSVGDYYTGELFF 15 . TRBJ2-2 TRBV9 TRBD2
TGTGCCAGCAGTGTTGGAAGGGAGCAGTACTTC CASSVGREQYF 11 . TRBJ2-7 TRBV6-1 .
TGTGCCAGCAGCTTCGGCAGGGAAATAACCTACGAGCAGTACTTC CASSFGREITYEQYF 15 few TRBJ2-7 TRBV7-2 .
TGTGCCAGCAGCTTGGTGGGGGAAATTCTAGCCAAAAACATTCAGTACTTC CASSLVGEILAKNIQYF 17 few TRBJ2-4 TRBV5-6 .
TGTGCCAGCAGCCAGGACAGGGGGTATGAAAAACTGTTTTTT CASSQDRGYEKLFF 14 few TRBJ1-4 TRBV6-5 TRBD1
TGTGCCAGCAGCCTACGGGGGCGCAGTCAGCCCCAGCATTTT CASSLRGRSQPQHF 14 . TRBJ1-5 TRBV6-5 .
TGTGCCAGCAGCCCGACACTAGCGGGGCTCAGCTCCTACAATGAGCAGTTCTTC CASSPTLAGLSSYNEQFF 18 . TRBJ2-1 TRBV5-4 TRBD2
TGTGCCAGCAGTTCCCCGGGAGCTCCCACCCCCTACGAGCAGTACTTC CASSSPGAPTPYEQYF 16 . TRBJ2-7 TRBV6-6 .
TGTGCCAGCAGCCCACGGGGTAGCGGCTTCAATGAGCAGTTCTTC CASSPRGSGFNEQFF 15 . TRBJ2-1 TRBV9 .
TGCGCCAGCAGCCTGTCCGGGAACCCCGTCACAGATACGCAGTATTTT CASSLSGNPVTDTQYF 16 . TRBJ2-3 TRBV5-1 .
TGTGCCAGCAGCTTAGGCCAAAGCAATCAGCCCCAGCATTTT CASSLGQSNQPQHF 14 . TRBJ1-5 TRBV7-9 .
TGTGCCAGCAGCTTGGAAGTATACCAAGAGACCCAGTACTTC CASSLEVYQETQYF 14 . TRBJ2-5 TRBV5-4 .
TGTGCCAGCAGCGGGGGGGAAGGAACAGATACGCAGTATTTT CASSGGEGTDTQYF 14 . TRBJ2-3 TRBV5-4 TRBD2
TGTGCCTGGACCAGACAGAGTTCTGACGAGCAGTACTTC CAWTRQSSDEQYF 13 . TRBJ2-7 TRBV30 .
TGTGCCATCAGTTCCTCATCAGGGGGGTACGAGCAGTACTTC CAISSSSGGYEQYF 14 . TRBJ2-7 TRBV10-3 .
TGCGCCAGCAGCTTGGTAGTGACTAGCGAGTACAATGAGCAGTTCTTC CASSLVVTSEYNEQFF 16 . TRBJ2-1 TRBV5-1 TRBD2
TGTGCCAGCTCATCGAGCCATAGCAATCAGCCCCAGCATTTT CASSSSHSNQPQHF 14 few TRBJ1-5 TRBV18 .
TGTGCCAGCAGCTTGGGGCAGGTAGGAGGCTACACCTTC CASSLGQVGGYTF 13 . TRBJ1-2 TRBV5-6 .
TGTGCCAGCAGATCAGGGAACTCCTACAATGAGCAGTTCTTC CASRSGNSYNEQFF 14 . TRBJ2-1 TRBV6-5 .
TGCGCCAGCAGCTTGGGGAGTTCTTACGAGCAGTACTTC CASSLGSSYEQYF 13 . TRBJ2-7 TRBV5-1 .
TGCGCCAGCAGCTTGGAGGCAGGGCCTGGAAACACCATATATTTT CASSLEAGPGNTIYF 15 . TRBJ1-3 TRBV5-1 .
TGTGCCAGCAGGGGCAACGTCCTGACTTTC CASRGNVLTF 10 . TRBJ2-6 TRBV14 .
TGTGCCAGCAGCTCCTCCGCAGGGGGCATCTACGAGCAGTACTTC CASSSSAGGIYEQYF 15 . TRBJ2-7 TRBV7-2 TRBD1
TGTGCCAGCAGCCAATGGACTAGCGGGAGTACGGGCAAAAACATTCAGTACTTC CASSQWTSGSTGKNIQYF 18 . TRBJ2-4 TRBV7-9 TRBD2
TGTGCCAGCAGCTCCCAGGGGGCAAGTACCGGGGAGCTGTTTTTT CASSSQGASTGELFF 15 . TRBJ2-2 TRBV7-2 TRBD1
TGTGCCAGCAGTGCCAGACAGGCCGGCAACACTGAAGCTTTCTTT CASSARQAGNTEAFF 15 . TRBJ1-1 TRBV6-1 .
TGTGCCTCCGGGACCGGGGAGCTGTTTTTT CASGTGELFF 10 . TRBJ2-2 TRBV30 .
TGTGCCAGCAGCTCACAGGGGATGGGCGATGGCTACACCTTC CASSSQGMGDGYTF 14 . TRBJ1-2 TRBV6-6 TRBD1